The 11 T cell receptor beta chains given below trace back to one sample, sequenced in a study of T cells after yellow fever vaccination (dated by TCRdb to 2018 to 2020). Sample treatment or condition, as interpreted from the label and publication: live attenuated yellow fever vaccine strain. Receptor libraries were prepared by 5' RACE. The sample was run on an Illumina NovaSeq 6000. TCRdb applied fastp at Q25 and MiXCR to the public reads, then kept only in-frame beta chains. Each entry is one CDR3 protein sequence, shown with its most common DNA and genes. The sample table holds fewer than 100,000 distinct CDR3 sequences, of which around 5.8% were seen once. The ten biggest clones cover under 50% of the sample. The sample in question was CD8+ T cells sorted from PBMCs, obtained 10 days after the yellow fever booster vaccination. These TCRs come from a man aged 18 to 29 who received the YFV17D yellow fever vaccine.

In this sample, this clonotype turned up many times. This rearrangement joins TRBV27 to TRBJ2-3, with D perhaps matching TRBD1 (7 bases). V lost 6 bases and J 6 bases, leaving 19 bases between the germline ends. The CDR3 is 15 residues long. The V gene's germline CDR1 is MNHEY and CDR2 SMNVEV (reference sequence). CDR3 region: CASSQTQGGGDTQYF. In nucleotides, the CDR3 is TGTGCCAGCAGCCAGACCCAAGGAGGGGGCGATACGCAGTATTTT.

The rearrangement uses TRBV28 and TRBJ2-5; D unclear. Germline CDR1 is MDHEN and CDR2 is SYDVKM. CDR3 length: 14 amino acids. V lost 2 bases, J lost 1 base, and 8 bases lay in between. The CDR3 sequence is CASSLRATQETQYF. CDR3 DNA: TGTGCCAGCAGTTTACGGGCAACCCAAGAGACCCAGTACTTC. The full variable domain, its missing parts supplied by reference TRBV28 and TRBJ2-5, is DVKVTQSSRYLVKRTGEKVFLECVQDMDHENMFWYRQDPGLGLRLIYFSYDVKMKEKGDIPEGYSVSREKKERFSLILESASTNQTSMYLCASSLRATQETQYFGPGTRLLVL.

This clonotype has more than one count but fewer than ten. The J gene is TRBJ2-7, the V gene TRBV5-5; TRBD2 matches 8 bases. With V trimmed by 0 bases and J by 2 bases, 4 bases remained unmatched. Germline V CDR1 and CDR2: SGHKS, YYEKEE (reference sequence). This CDR3 contains 15 residues. CDR3 DNA: TGTGCCAGCAGCTTGGCGGGGGGGGACCCCTACGAGCAGTACGTC. Protein sequence: CASSLAGGDPYEQYV.

The chain employs TRBV23-1 and TRBJ2-3; D uncertain. TRBV23-1 is known as an ORF, though its function is uncertain. The CDR3 runs to 16 residues. Between the trimmed V and J ends, which lost 6 bases and 4 bases, there was a span of 20 bases. The CDR3 reads CASSPTRPWVADTQYF. DNA for the CDR3: TGCGCCAGCAGCCCCACCCGACCCTGGGTCGCAGATACGCAGTATTTT.

The rearrangement links TRBV7-9 to TRBJ2-1; D gene ambiguous. The CDR3 spans 15 residues. Germline CDR1 reads SEHNR; CDR2 reads FQNEAQ (reference sequence). V shed 4 bases and J shed 8 bases, with 18 bases lying between them. Written as DNA, the CDR3 is TGTGCCAGCAGCTCCTCGAGGCGCGCAGGCGATGAGCAGTTCTTC. The encoded protein is CASSSSRRAGDEQFF. Together with reference TRBV7-9 and TRBJ2-1, the CDR3 gives the full variable domain: DTGVSQNPRHKITKRGQNVTFRCDPISEHNRLYWYRQTLGQGPEFLTYFQNEAQLEKSRLLSDRFSAERPKGSFSTLEIQRTEQGDSAMYLCASSSSRRAGDEQFFGPGTRLTVL.

This chain connects TRBV9 to TRBJ1-5; tentatively, D is TRBD1 (6 bases). The CDR3 is 14 residues long. From germline, CDR1 is SGDLS and CDR2 YYNGEE. The V end was cut by 4 bases, the J end by 3 bases, with 11 bases between. The DNA of the CDR3 is TGTGCCAGCAGCTCAGGACAGCCCAATCAGCCCCAGCATTTT. Translation gives CASSSGQPNQPQHF.

This clonotype has only a few counts. The chain combines TRBV11-2 with TRBJ2-1; D gene uncertain. This CDR3 region has 17 residues. The germline gives CDR1 SGHAT, CDR2 FQNNGV. Trimming cost V 4 bases and J 0 bases, with 16 bases left between them. The CDR3 region has the DNA TGTGCCAGCAGCTATGCCTGGCTCTCGCTCTCCTACAATGAGCAGTTCTTC. Residues: CASSYAWLSLSYNEQFF.

This clonotype was observed a handful of times. This chain connects TRBV4-2 to TRBJ2-2; D gene ambiguous. From germline, CDR1 is LGHNA and CDR2 YNFKEQ. The V end lost 0 bases, the J end lost 4 bases, and 12 bases lay between the germline ends. The CDR3 sequence is 16 residues long. CDR3 residues: CASSQDPSLSTGELFF. CDR3 nucleotides: TGTGCCAGCAGCCAAGATCCATCTCTTTCCACCGGGGAGCTGTTTTTT.

This clonotype has more than one count but fewer than ten. V usage is TRBV9 and J usage is TRBJ2-1, with 7 bases identical to TRBD2. This CDR3 spans 15 amino acids. Germline V gene data show CDR1 as SGDLS and CDR2 as YYNGEE. The V and J ends lost 6 bases and 3 bases, in that order; junction bases with no gene match: 9. CDR3 sequence reads: CASKEDTSVYNEQFF. The CDR3 DNA is TGTGCCAGCAAAGAGGACACTAGCGTCTACAATGAGCAGTTCTTC.

The rearrangement uses TRBV5-5 and TRBJ1-5; D remains ambiguous. Germline assignment: CDR1 SGHKS and CDR2 YYEKEE (reference sequence). This CDR3 has 17 amino acids. The V gene lost 1 base and the J gene lost 6 bases, with 20 bases spanning the gap. The CDR3 spells CASSLSAGSFSTQPQHF. CDR3 in DNA: TGTGCCAGCAGCTTGTCGGCAGGTAGTTTTTCAACTCAGCCCCAGCATTTT.

This clonotype was counted between two and nine times. The J gene is TRBJ2-2, the V gene TRBV10-2, with D hard to call. The CDR3 has 13 amino acids. Per the germline V gene, CDR1 is WSHSY and CDR2 is SAAADI. Trimming removed 7 bases at V and 0 bases at J, with 6 bases between. In DNA form, the CDR3 reads TGCGCCAGCATCGCCCCGAACACCGGGGAGCTGTTTTTT. This translates into CASIAPNTGELFF.